This T cell receptor (beta chain) was found in a study of T cells after yellow fever vaccination. Study findings and constraints: Only a minor proportion of clonotypes was detected across both CD4 and CD8 compartments. There was a possibility that FACS-sorted repertoires contained abundant clonotypes contaminating from the bulk population.

V lost 3 bases, J lost 2 bases, and 9 bases stayed unmatched. This CDR3 has 16 residues. The germline V gene has CDR1 PRHDT and CDR2 FYEKMQ (reference sequence). MiXCR was run by TCRdb on the 5' RACE reads, yielding one entry per CDR3 protein. In the table there are some 500,000 distinct CDR3 sequences, approximately 15% of which are singletons. As to this clonotype: Its antigen is still unknown.

The source material was PBMCs, sampled on the day of the yellow fever booster vaccination. This clonotype was sampled from a man younger than 40 who received the YFV17D yellow fever vaccine. The gene calls are TRBV13 and TRBJ2-7, with 8 bases matching TRBD2. For the CDR3, the DNA is TGTGCCAGCAGCTTGGGGAGCGGGAGAGTCACCTACGAGCAGTACTTC. This gives the protein CASSLGSGRVTYEQYF.